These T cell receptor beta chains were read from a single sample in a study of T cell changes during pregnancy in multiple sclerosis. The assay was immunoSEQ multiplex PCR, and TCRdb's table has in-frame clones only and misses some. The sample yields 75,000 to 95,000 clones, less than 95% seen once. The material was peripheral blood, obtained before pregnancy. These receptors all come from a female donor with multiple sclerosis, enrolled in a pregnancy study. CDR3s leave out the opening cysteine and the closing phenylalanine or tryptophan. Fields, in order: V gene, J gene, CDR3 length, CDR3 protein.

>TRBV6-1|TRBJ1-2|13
AAAKSAQLNYGYT
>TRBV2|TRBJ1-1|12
ASSSDRGETEAF
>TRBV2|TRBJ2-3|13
ASRIAGAYTDTQY
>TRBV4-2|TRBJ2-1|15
ASSQLKLAGGVNEQF
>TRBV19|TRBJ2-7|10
ASSRGFYEQY
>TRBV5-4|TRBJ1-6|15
ASSLGTGRSYNSPLH
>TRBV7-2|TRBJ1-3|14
ASSLWDTSSGNTIY
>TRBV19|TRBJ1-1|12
ASSLDRLNTEAF
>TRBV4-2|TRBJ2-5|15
ASSQDPSGGQGETQY
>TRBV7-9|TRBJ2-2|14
ASSSRGSTLTGELF
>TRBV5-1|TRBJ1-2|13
ASSLDPTGFYGYT
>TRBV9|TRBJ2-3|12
ASSVEASGDTQY
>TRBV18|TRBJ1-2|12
ASSPDGQGSRYT
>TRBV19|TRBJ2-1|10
ASSLTGYEQF
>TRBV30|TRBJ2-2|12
AWSSITGAGELF
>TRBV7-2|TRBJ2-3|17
ASSLAKGLAASSTDTQY
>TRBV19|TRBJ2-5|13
ASTRQGSAQETQY
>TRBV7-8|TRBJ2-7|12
AVPGTSGNYEQY
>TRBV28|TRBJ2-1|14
ASSPFGLPTYNEQF
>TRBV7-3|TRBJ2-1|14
ASSSSGGMVYNEQF
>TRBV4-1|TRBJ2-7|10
ASSPGVGEQY
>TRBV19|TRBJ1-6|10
ASSSRFSLLH
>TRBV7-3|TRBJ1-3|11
ASSPSEGNTIY
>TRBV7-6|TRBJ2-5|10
ASSPRSETQY
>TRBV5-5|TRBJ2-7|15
ASSLELLSQGAAEQY
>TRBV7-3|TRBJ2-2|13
ASSTGGRSTGELF
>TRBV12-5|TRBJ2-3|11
ASGFPYTDTQY
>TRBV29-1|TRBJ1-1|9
SVRGAAEAF
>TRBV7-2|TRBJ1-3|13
ASSLAPGVGNTIY
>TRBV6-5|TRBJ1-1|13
ASSSLDRVGTEAF
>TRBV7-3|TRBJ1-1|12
ASSSTGADTEAF
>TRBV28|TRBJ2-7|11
ASRLGTGGEQY
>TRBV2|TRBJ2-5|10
ASSYREETQY
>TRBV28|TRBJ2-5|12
ASSLDPKGETQY
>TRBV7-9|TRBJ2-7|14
ASSGTGGLSSYEQY
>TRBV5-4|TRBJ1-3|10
ASSLGGRQQY
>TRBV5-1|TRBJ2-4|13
ASSPDRALGSIQY